Below, 13 T cell receptor beta chains from the same sample are listed, as sequenced in a study of tumor and adjacent non-tumor tissue in lung cancer. The library came from three nested PCR rounds adapted from ARM-PCR protocols. One entry per CDR3 protein, called by TCRdb with MiXCR from the multiplex PCR reads. Of some 93,000 distinct CDR3 sequences listed, just over 65% were seen once; the top ten hold approximately 20%. No cell sorting was done before RNA was extracted from the tissue. Sequenced sample: lung tumor tissue. Receptors originate from a man between 60 and 75 years old with non-small cell lung cancer.

This clonotype was recorded many times. The J gene is TRBJ2-2, the V gene TRBV5-4; 7 bases match TRBD1. The CDR3 length is 14 residues. J gave up 4 bases and V 4 bases, and 4 bases lay outside the gene matches. Germline V CDR1 and CDR2: SGHNT, YYREEE (reference sequence). This CDR3 reads CASSTTGPTGELFF. Here the CDR3 DNA reads TGTGCCAGCAGCACGACAGGGCCCACCGGGGAGCTGTTTTTT.

Notes on this clonotype: The germline gene is not matched at one end of the junction; a read error may be the cause. The chain couples TRBV4-2 to TRBJ2-6, with TRBD1 matching over 7 bases. The CDR3 length is 18 residues. The germline V gene encodes CDR1 LGHNA and CDR2 YNFKEQ. CDR3 protein: CTSGQEGTVSSGANVLTF. DNA of the CDR3: TGTACCAGCGGCCAAGAAGGGACAGTGAGCTCTGGGGCCAACGTCCTGACTTTC.

This clonotype was counted ten times or more. The rearrangement links TRBV6-2 or TRBV6-3 to TRBJ1-1; no reliable D call. The germline V and J ends were trimmed by 2 bases and 0 bases, with 1 base remaining between them. From germline, CDR1 is MNHEY and CDR2 SVGEGT. This CDR3 region has 12 residues. The DNA for the CDR3 is TGTGCCAGCAGTTACCTGAACACTGAAGCTTTCTTT. Encoded protein: CASSYLNTEAFF.

The table lists this clonotype with many counts. The rearrangement uses TRBV28 and TRBJ2-1, with TRBD2 identical over 11 bases. Germline assignment: CDR1 MDHEN and CDR2 SYDVKM. This CDR3 comprises 17 residues. V was clipped by 6 bases and J by 8 bases; unmatched bases: 15. CDR3 amino acids: CASRTSVPSGRLYEQFF. The CDR3 DNA sequence: TGTGCCAGCAGAACCTCGGTGCCTAGCGGGAGGCTCTATGAGCAGTTCTTC.

Of note for this clonotype: A much larger clone differs by one base, so this may be a read error. A read error is likely, as this CDR3 ends without the conserved phenylalanine or tryptophan. CDR3 region: CAWSFGQETQYC. The CDR3 DNA sequence: TGTGCCTGGAGTTTTGGTCAAGAGACCCAGTACTGC. The chain carries TRBV30 and TRBJ2-5; D gene uncertain. This CDR3 comprises 12 residues. V lost 2 bases and J lost 2, with 6 bases in between. Germline V gene data show CDR1 as GTSNPN and CDR2 as SVGIG (reference sequence).

The rearrangement joins TRBV7-9 to TRBJ1-1; D unclear. The CDR3 has 13 amino acids. The germline CDR1 and CDR2 sequences are SEHNR and FQNEAQ (reference sequence). V lost 4 bases, J lost 10 bases, and 16 bases lay in between. CDR3 protein: CASSSTGVWGAFF. The CDR3 DNA reads TGTGCCAGCAGCTCAACCGGGGTGTGGGGAGCTTTCTTT.

In the case of this clonotype: The junction differs from germline at one of its ends, possibly a read error. The V call is TRBV20-1, the J call TRBJ1-1, with 8 bases fitting TRBD1. The CDR3 is made up of 16 amino acids. In germline, CDR1 is DFQATT, CDR2 SNEGSKA (reference sequence). CDR3 protein: CSARDFTGGPNTVAFF. CDR3 nucleotides: TGCAGTGCTAGAGATTTTACAGGGGGGCCCAACACTGTAGCTTTCTTT.

This clonotype occurred many times. The J gene is TRBJ2-1, the V gene TRBV29-1, with 7 bases identical to TRBD2. Germline CDR1 and CDR2: SQVTM and ANQGSEA. The CDR3 sequence is 13 residues long. The junction had 7 bases not matched to a gene; V was cut back by 4 bases and J by 7 bases. CDR3 region: CSVGLLAENEQFF. In DNA, the CDR3 is TGCAGCGTTGGGTTGCTAGCGGAGAATGAGCAGTTCTTC.

The J gene is TRBJ2-2, the V gene TRBV4-1; possibly TRBD1 for D (5 bases). V dropped 0 bases and J dropped 14 bases, with 22 bases sitting between them. CDR3 length: 16 residues. Germline assignment: CDR1 MGHRA and CDR2 YSYEKL. The DNA for the CDR3 is TGCGCCAGCAGCCAAGAATCCGGCAGGGCGGCCGGTGAACTGTTTTTT. Encoded protein: CASSQESGRAAGELFF.

This clonotype appeared a few times. A clone one base away is much larger, so this may be a read error. The V and J genes are TRBV6-2 or TRBV6-3 and TRBJ2-2; D might be TRBD1 (5 bases). The CDR3 loop spans 15 amino acids. V gave up 7 bases and J gave up 5 bases, with 17 bases separating them. Germline V gene sequence: CDR1 MNHEY, CDR2 SVGEGT. This CDR3 is CASNAQGLRTGELFF. CDR3 DNA: TGTGCCAGCAATGCCCAGGGCCTTCGGACCGGGGAGCTGTTTTTT.

Regarding this clonotype: Compared with germline, one end of the junction differs, possibly owing to a read error. CDR3 protein: CASSLGLCNEQFF. Written as DNA, the CDR3 is TGTGCCAGTAGCTTAGGGTTGTGCAATGAGCAGTTCTTC. The V call is TRBV11-1, the J call TRBJ2-1; D unclear. Germline V gene data show CDR1 as SGHAT and CDR2 as FQDESV (reference sequence). The CDR3 is 13 amino acids. The full variable domain, with the rest looked up from reference TRBV11-1 and TRBJ2-1, is EAEVAQSPRYKITEKSQAVAFWCDPISGHATLYWYRQILGQGPELLVQFQDESVVDDSQLPKDRFSAERLKGVDSTLKIQPAELGDSAMYLCASSLGLCNEQFFGPGTRLTVL.

The chain uses TRBV7-9 and TRBJ2-5, with D uncertain. V was cut by 5 bases and J by 2 bases, with 12 bases left in between. The CDR3 extends over 14 amino acids. The germline V gene has CDR1 SEHNR and CDR2 FQNEAQ (reference sequence). In DNA form, the CDR3 reads TGTGCCAGCAGCGTCCGAGCAGCACAAGAGACCCAGTACTTC. Translation: CASSVRAAQETQYF.

As concerns this clonotype: A read error may explain this, as a much larger clone is one base away. The rearrangement joins TRBV11-2 to TRBJ2-2; tentative D call: TRBD1 (6 bases). The V gene's germline CDR1 is SGHAT and CDR2 FQNNGV. This CDR3 has 14 residues. The chain's CDR3 is CAGSLDSQSGELFF. DNA for the CDR3: TGTGCCGGCAGCCTGGACAGTCAGTCCGGGGAGCTGTTTTTT.